One TCR beta chain is described in this entry. No cognate antigen has been identified for it. There are no base qualities to consult, and no much larger clone falls within one base. At one collaborating source in Seattle, patients were enrolled during active infection and were followed longitudinally through the course of disease. The collaborating institutions used their own protocols to collect whole blood in K2EDTA tubes. For TCRbeta analysis, collaborator samples were shipped as frozen whole blood, as isolated PBMCs, or as DNA extracted from either sample type. The data were obtained in a study of blood T cell repertoires in COVID-19 (dated by TCRdb to the early 2020s). Regarding the study in general: Samples covering the acute and convalescent phases of COVID-19 were provided by collaborators in the United States, Italy and Spain. HLA class I and class II types, where available, came from metadata supplied by the sample provider rather than from assay-based typing. A de-identified subject ID, COVID-19 status, age in years and sex were almost always included in the sample metadata. The prospective study material was composed of cDNA or gDNA derived from T cells, B-cell-depleted T cells, or PBMCs. A freely available public database, intended as a resource for researchers studying the immune response to SARS-CoV-2, is where the repertoires were released. Subjects who had been exposed to COVID-19, were actively infected with it, or had recovered from it provided the deeply sampled blood TCRbeta repertoires that made up the dataset. Samples were obtained from the ongoing ImmuneRACE study (first 160 participants) and from about 1,300 subjects provided by 6 global collaborators. What the research found in general, with its limitations: The quantity of clinical and demographic metadata differed by source and by participant and was supplied without curation.

Spanning cysteine to phenylalanine, the CDR3 consists of 13 amino acids. Only the CDR3 DNA is retained, 39 bases long and in frame from the first base. Between the V and J ends, shortened by 5 bases and 7 bases respectively, the junction contains 12 bases. TCRbeta CDR3 regions were amplified from genomic DNA using the immunoSEQ Assay, a bias-controlled multiplex PCR. In the authors' own workflow: Nucleated cell counts per sample were estimated from amplification of reference gene primers within the assay. To quantify the absolute abundance of each unique TCRbeta CDR3 rearrangement, sequence reads were collapsed and filtered. For each sample, productive Simpson clonality was calculated as the square root of Simpson's diversity index over productive rearrangements. TCRdb obtained this table from immuneACCESS and retained in-frame rearrangements with V and J assigned. These tables miss some clones; where compared with another copy, unresolved V genes account for less than half of the shortfall, and the remainder is unexplained. V and J calls and clone size are those listed in that table; D and trimming were worked out from the DNA. The sample table holds about 240,000 clones, of which approximately 85% were seen once. The ten top clones hold 4.5% to 5.5% of the sample.

Sequenced material: peripheral blood. The receptor comes from a man aged 45 to 65 with COVID-19, enrolled during active disease. The rearrangement combines TRBV12-3 or TRBV12-4 with TRBJ2-1, with the D gene too uncertain to name. This receptor carries the CDR3 CASSQLGLNEQFF. The DNA reads as follows: TGTGCCAGCAGTCAGCTGGGCCTGAATGAGCAGTTCTTC.